This passage covers 3 T cell receptor beta chains from one sample sequenced in a study of blood T cells in healthy people across ages. With a J-beta primer mix and a sample-barcoded 5' primer, a second PCR ran about 7 to 12 cycles. TCRdb fed the 5' RACE reads into MiXCR, producing one record per CDR3 protein. Here the sample spans about 780,000 distinct CDR3 sequences, 20% to 30% being singletons. These data were also filed under a second study, of T cells of mothers and their children.

Specimen: blood. Source of these receptors: a boy under 18 in good health.

This clonotype was seen repeatedly, ten times or more. The V gene is TRBV6-1, the J gene TRBJ2-1; 9 positions match TRBD1. V shed 6 bases, J shed 9 bases, and the junction held 9 bases outside the gene matches. The CDR3 contains 14 residues. Germline assignment: CDR1 MNHNS and CDR2 SASEGT. The CDR3 loop reads CASSLGQGRGEQFF. The CDR3 bases are TGTGCCAGCAGCCTGGGACAGGGAAGGGGTGAGCAGTTCTTC.

The chain carries TRBV7-3 and TRBJ1-1, with D perhaps matching TRBD1 (5 bases). The CDR3 covers 13 residues. V lost 6 bases to trimming and J lost 3 bases, with 11 bases between them. Germline CDR1 is SGHTA and CDR2 is FQGTGA. This CDR3 reads CASRSEGHTEAFF. The CDR3, as DNA: TGTGCCAGCAGGTCCGAGGGACACACTGAAGCTTTCTTT.

As concerns this clonotype: The conserved final phenylalanine or tryptophan is absent from the CDR3, which likely points to a read error. The chain recombines TRBV20-1 with TRBJ2-1; D not resolved. Germline-derived CDR1 and CDR2 are DFQATT and SNEGSKA (reference sequence). Trimming stripped 1 base from V and 8 bases from J, with 9 bases between. This CDR3 contains 12 residues. CDR3 residues: CSARVMEYEQFV. CDR3 coding DNA: TGCAGTGCTAGAGTGATGGAGTATGAGCAGTTCGTC.